Shown below are 27 T cell receptor beta chains from a single sample sequenced in a study of T-cell memory formation after mild COVID-19 (dated by TCRdb to the early 2020s). Libraries came from 5' RACE. This sample was sequenced with an Illumina NovaSeq 6000. TCRdb reprocessing: public reads trimmed at Q25 with fastp, clones called with MiXCR, in-frame beta chains kept. When rows share a CDR3 protein, they turn into one entry using the most common DNA and genes. A total of approximately 150,000 distinct CDR3 sequences appear in this sample, 15% to 20% of them only once. Over 2% of the sample lies in the top ten. The sample taken for sequencing was PBMCs or a T cell subset sorted from them (not recorded which). These receptors all stem from an adult woman who had mild COVID-19 (a few samples of this study predate the infection). The sample titles of this study are shuffled in the database, so cell type and time point are left out; the donor was told from shared clones.

This clonotype was picked up a small number of times. This chain links TRBV7-2 with TRBJ1-3; D gene unclear. The germline V gene has CDR1 SGHTA and CDR2 FQGNSA. V lost 2 bases to trimming and J lost 7 bases, with 6 bases between them. CDR3 length equals 12 residues. CDR3 protein: CASSLNPNTIYF. CDR3 nucleotide sequence: TGTGCCAGCAGCTTAAACCCCAACACCATATATTTT.

V gene TRBV7-8 combines with J gene TRBJ2-3; D is unclear. This CDR3 has 14 amino acids. Germline assignment: CDR1 SGHVS and CDR2 FQNEAQ. Trimming stripped 0 bases from V and 1 base from J, with 5 bases between. The CDR3 loop reads CASSLAWGTDTQYF. CDR3 nucleotides: TGTGCCAGCAGCTTAGCGTGGGGCACAGATACGCAGTATTTT.

This clonotype was recorded a few times. The gene calls are TRBV5-4 and TRBJ2-6; the D is unclear. Trimming stripped 6 bases from V and 4 bases from J, with 14 bases between. Germline V lookup: CDR1 SGHNT, CDR2 YYREEE (reference sequence). The CDR3 has 15 residues. The CDR3 here is CASTPVGSGANVLTF. CDR3 coding DNA: TGTGCCAGCACCCCAGTGGGATCCGGGGCCAACGTCCTGACTTTC.

This clonotype was found many times. CDR3 sequence reads: CASSLSGVNTDTQYF. For the CDR3, the DNA is TGCGCCAGCAGCTTGAGCGGGGTTAACACAGATACGCAGTATTTT. The V and J genes are TRBV5-1 and TRBJ2-3, with TRBD2 matching 7 bases. Germline loops: CDR1 SGHRS, CDR2 YFSETQ. V dropped 1 base and J dropped 2; count of bases not matched to a gene: 4. The CDR3 sequence is 15 residues long.

Note on this clonotype: A clone one base away is much larger, so this may be a read error. This chain uses TRBV3-1 with TRBJ2-7; D is unclear. Germline assignment: CDR1 LGHDT and CDR2 YNNKEL (reference sequence). The CDR3 is 11 amino acids. Deletions cut 0 bases from V and 4 bases from J, with 1 base between. CDR3 sequence (DNA): TGTGCCAGCAGCCAAGAATACGAGCAGTACTTC. Amino acid sequence: CASSQEYEQYF.

The CDR3 loop is CASSRFTDTQYF. In DNA form, the CDR3 reads TGTGCCAGCAGCCGCTTCACAGATACGCAGTATTTT. The chain combines TRBV11-2 with TRBJ2-3; D ambiguous. The V end lost 5 bases, the J end lost 2 bases, and 5 bases lay between the germline ends. This CDR3 is built from 12 residues. Germline CDR1 SGHAT, CDR2 FQNNGV.

This clonotype was seen only a few times. The J gene is TRBJ2-2, the V gene TRBV29-1; D gene unclear. The CDR3 is made up of 12 amino acids. Germline CDR1 and CDR2: SQVTM and ANQGSEA. CDR3 amino acids: CCSVANTGELFF. The CDR3 bases are TGCTGTTCGGTAGCGAACACCGGGGAGCTGTTTTTT.

This clonotype occurred a few times. The V and J genes are TRBV5-8 and TRBJ2-7; D ambiguous. Germline V lookup: CDR1 SGHTS, CDR2 YDEGEE. Between the trimmed V and J ends, which lost 4 bases and 1 base, there was a span of 12 bases. The CDR3 is made up of 14 amino acids. CDR3 protein: CASSKGRRSYEQYF. Written as DNA, the CDR3 is TGTGCCAGCAGCAAAGGACGCCGATCCTACGAGCAGTACTTC.

This chain uses TRBV4-2 with TRBJ2-3; TRBD2 aligns across 13 bases. V dropped 4 bases and J dropped 4; count of bases not matched to a gene: 11. This CDR3 contains 18 residues. CDR1 LGHNA and CDR2 YNFKEQ come from the germline V gene. As DNA, the CDR3 is TGTGCCAGCAGCCCCCGCCCCGGACTAGCGGGAGCTTCAGATACGCAGTATTTT. Its protein product is CASSPRPGLAGASDTQYF.

The rearrangement joins TRBV12-3 or TRBV12-4 to TRBJ2-7, with D possibly TRBD1 on 5 matching bases. The CDR3 has 14 residues. V shed 3 bases and J shed 3 bases, with 12 bases lying between them. The DNA for the CDR3 is TGTGCCAGCAGTTTCCAGGGATCGCTCTACGAGCAGTACTTC. Its translation: CASSFQGSLYEQYF.

This clonotype occurred a few times. An end of the junction differs from the germline gene, which may be a read error. This sequence joins TRBV12-3 or TRBV12-4 and TRBJ2-5; 8 positions agree with TRBD2. CDR3 length: 13 amino acids. The CDR3 DNA sequence: TGTGCCAGCAGTTTAGGGGCTGGTGGAGCGGGAGACTTC. Amino acid sequence: CASSLGAGGAGDF.

The chain recombines TRBV11-1 with TRBJ2-3; D is perhaps TRBD1 (6 bases). V was clipped by 6 bases and J by 0 bases, with 13 bases between them. The CDR3 is 15 residues long. CDR1 is SGHAT and CDR2 is FQDESV in the germline V gene (reference sequence). The CDR3 region has the DNA TGTGCCAGCAGTTCCGACAGGCCCAGCACAGATACGCAGTATTTT. Residues: CASSSDRPSTDTQYF.

J is TRBJ2-3 and V is TRBV12-5, with 7 bases fitting TRBD1. Trimming took 4 bases from V and 4 from J; bases not matched to a gene: 8. Per the germline V gene, CDR1 is LGHNT and CDR2 is FRNRAP. CDR3 size: 15 residues. Written as DNA, the CDR3 is TGTGCTAGTGGTTCCCGACAGGGAAGGGCAGATACGCAGTATTTT. This translates into CASGSRQGRADTQYF.

This clonotype showed up many times. This chain links TRBV12-3 or TRBV12-4 with TRBJ1-2; TRBD1 is a possible D gene (5 bases). V shed 6 bases and J shed 7 bases, with 9 bases lying between them. This CDR3 comprises 11 residues. The DNA for the CDR3 is TGTGCCAGCAGCGGGAGGGGTGGCTACACCTTC. This encodes CASSGRGGYTF.

This chain joins TRBV20-1 and TRBJ1-1; D remains ambiguous. CDR1 is DFQATT and CDR2 is SNEGSKA in the germline V gene (reference sequence). V lost 2 bases, J lost 5 bases, and 9 bases lay in between. CDR3 length: 12 amino acids. The CDR3 region is CSARKAGTEAFF. CDR3 nucleotide sequence: TGCAGTGCTAGAAAGGCAGGAACTGAAGCTTTCTTT.

This clonotype has at least ten counts. This chain joins TRBV20-1 and TRBJ2-7; possible D gene TRBD1, 5 bases. The CDR3 consists of 12 residues. Trimming shortened V by 1 base and J by 3 bases, and 7 bases separated the two germline ends. Germline CDR1 and CDR2: DFQATT and SNEGSKA (reference sequence). The CDR3 coding sequence is TGCAGTGCTAGAGCCCAGGGCTACGAGCAGTACTTC. This encodes CSARAQGYEQYF.

This clonotype was observed a handful of times. The J gene is TRBJ1-2, the V gene TRBV11-3; D is undetermined. V was clipped by 2 bases and J by 8 bases, with 12 bases between them. Germline CDR1 is SGHNT and CDR2 is YENEEA. The CDR3 consists of 13 residues. The CDR3 reads CASSLQPPLGYTF. In nucleotides, the CDR3 is TGTGCCAGCAGCTTACAACCACCGTTGGGCTACACCTTC.

This rearrangement joins TRBV29-1 to TRBJ2-1; no clear D. Trimming took 5 bases from V and 6 from J, leaving 14 bases between them. CDR3 size: 13 residues. In germline, CDR1 is SQVTM, CDR2 ANQGSEA. The CDR3 DNA sequence: TGCAGCGTTTCCAACCGACTTGTCAATGAGCAGTTCTTC. Amino acid sequence: CSVSNRLVNEQFF.

The CDR3 DNA reads TGCGCCAGCAGCCTAGACAGGCGTGAAGCTTTCTTT. It specifies CASSLDRREAFF. V is TRBV5-1 and J is TRBJ1-1; tentative D call: TRBD1 (6 bases). Trimming cost V 4 bases and J 7 bases, with 11 bases left between them. CDR1 and CDR2 (germline): SGHRS, YFSETQ. The CDR3 has 12 residues.

The gene calls are TRBV7-9 and TRBJ2-7, with D perhaps matching TRBD2 (5 bases). With 5 bases removed from V and 0 bases from J, the gap between germline ends came to 11 bases. The CDR3 is made up of 14 amino acids. Per germline, CDR1 SEHNR and CDR2 FQNEAQ (reference sequence). The CDR3: CASSPGIFSYEQYF. The CDR3 DNA is TGTGCCAGCAGCCCCGGGATATTCTCCTACGAGCAGTACTTC.

The chain couples TRBV5-1 to TRBJ2-6; 10 bases are a match to TRBD1. After removal of 4 bases from V and 2 bases from J, the junction contained 9 bases not matched to a gene. Germline V lookup: CDR1 SGHRS, CDR2 YFSETQ. This CDR3 is 18 amino acids long. CDR3: CASSPAGTGVAGANVLTF. CDR3 DNA sequence: TGCGCCAGCAGCCCTGCCGGGACAGGGGTAGCTGGGGCCAACGTCCTGACTTTC.

The J gene is TRBJ2-7, the V gene TRBV12-3 or TRBV12-4; 7 nucleotides align to TRBD1. J was trimmed by 6 bases and V by 7 bases; bases with no gene match: 6. CDR3 length: 12 amino acids. For the CDR3, the DNA is TGTGCCAGCACCGGGGACAGCGGCGAGCAGTACTTC. Its translation is CASTGDSGEQYF.

This chain connects TRBV7-9 to TRBJ2-7; TRBD1 agrees at 7 bases. CDR1 and CDR2 from the germline V gene are SEHNR and FQNEAQ (reference sequence). The V gene end was trimmed by 7 bases and the J gene end by 0 bases; junction bases not matched to a gene: 9. CDR3 length equals 15 residues. The CDR3 loop reads CASTPKGDSSYEQYF. As DNA, the CDR3 is TGTGCCAGCACCCCGAAGGGGGACAGCTCCTACGAGCAGTACTTC.

This clonotype occurred a few times. This chain links TRBV18 with TRBJ2-2; D is uncertain. Trimming shortened V by 5 bases and J by 1 base, and 11 bases separated the two germline ends. This CDR3 comprises 15 residues. Germline loops: CDR1 KGHSH, CDR2 LQKENI. The CDR3, as DNA: TGTGCCAGCTCAGAGAAACTACAGAACACCGGGGAGCTGTTTTTT. Its translation: CASSEKLQNTGELFF.

This clonotype has more than one count but fewer than ten. The chain couples TRBV14 to TRBJ1-5; 7 bases are a match to TRBD1. The germline CDR1 and CDR2 sequences are SGHDN and FVKESK. The V and J ends lost 4 bases and 6 bases, in that order; junction bases with no gene match: 18. The CDR3 has 18 residues. CDR3 protein: CASSPGGLGFNKSQPQHF. CDR3 DNA: TGTGCCAGCAGCCCAGGGGGACTAGGATTCAATAAGAGTCAGCCCCAGCATTTT.

This clonotype has more than one count but fewer than ten. The chain couples TRBV6-5 to TRBJ2-7, with D unclear. Trimming took 5 bases from V and 1 from J, leaving 12 bases between them. The CDR3 is 14 residues long. Germline V gene sequence: CDR1 MNHEY, CDR2 SVGAGI. CDR3 DNA: TGTGCCAGCAGTAACTTCCCCCTATCCTACGAGCAGTACTTC. This gives the protein CASSNFPLSYEQYF.

The chain employs TRBV12-5 and TRBJ2-7, with 7 nucleotides matching TRBD2. V lost 4 bases to trimming and J lost 7 bases; unmatched junction nucleotides: 10. The germline V gene encodes CDR1 LGHNT and CDR2 FRNRAP. The CDR3 length is 14 residues. The chain's CDR3 is CASGSRLAPGEQYF. CDR3 bases: TGTGCTAGTGGTTCAAGACTAGCTCCTGGGGAGCAGTACTTC.